The rows below give T cell receptor beta chains drawn from one sample of a study of cytomegalovirus exposure and HLA in healthy donors. Assay: immunoSEQ multiplex PCR; the TCRdb copy retains only in-frame clones and omits some. The sample shows about 78,000 clones, about 96% of them seen only once. The material sequenced was PBMCs. The receptor set was obtained from a man between 18 and 35 years old in good health and CMV-seropositive. The CDR3 runs from the conserved cysteine through the conserved F or W. Each record gives: D gene, J gene, V gene, clone size, CDR3 protein, CDR3 DNA. The D gene is left open where the match is weak. A clone size is listed for some rows: how often the clone was seen (once, few, many), or a class if it is expanded.

D: NA; J: TRBJ2-1; V: TRBV21-1; size: NA; CDR3: CASRRRGRGEQFF; DNA: TGTGCCAGCAGGCGCCGCGGGAGAGGGGAGCAGTTCTTC
D: TRBD1; J: TRBJ2-7; V: TRBV6-1; size: NA; CDR3: CASTGTGDKQYF; DNA: TGTGCCAGCACCGGGACAGGGGACAAGCAGTACTTC
D: NA; J: TRBJ2-3; V: TRBV9; size: NA; CDR3: CASSVGSPSTDTQYF; DNA: TGTGCCAGCAGCGTAGGGAGCCCGAGCACAGATACGCAGTATTTT
D: NA; J: TRBJ2-1; V: TRBV7-9; size: NA; CDR3: CASRTQTTLNEQFF; DNA: TGTGCCAGCCGAACGCAGACTACGCTAAATGAGCAGTTCTTC
D: NA; J: TRBJ2-2; V: TRBV5-4; size: NA; CDR3: CASRRRGSSTGELFF; DNA: TGTGCCAGCAGGCGTCGGGGTTCAAGCACCGGGGAGCTGTTTTTT
D: NA; J: TRBJ1-5; V: TRBV30; size: NA; CDR3: CAWSPQGHQPQHF; DNA: TGTGCCTGGAGTCCACAGGGACATCAGCCCCAGCATTTT
D: TRBD1; J: TRBJ2-3; V: TRBV10-3; size: NA; CDR3: CAIGQGQGSTDTQYF; DNA: TGTGCCATCGGTCAAGGACAGGGGTCGACAGATACGCAGTATTTT
D: TRBD1; J: TRBJ1-5; V: TRBV6-6; size: NA; CDR3: CASREPGQGVQPQHF; DNA: TGTGCCAGCAGAGAGCCGGGACAGGGTGTTCAGCCCCAGCATTTT
D: TRBD1; J: TRBJ1-2; V: TRBV28; size: NA; CDR3: CASRETGGGGYTF; DNA: TGTGCCAGCAGGGAAACAGGGGGCGGAGGCTACACCTTC
D: TRBD2; J: TRBJ2-7; V: TRBV29-1; size: NA; CDR3: CSVSNGGGSYEQYF; DNA: TGCAGCGTTAGCAACGGGGGGGGCTCCTACGAGCAGTACTTC
D: TRBD1; J: TRBJ2-5; V: TRBV5-1; size: once; CDR3: CASSLGQSRGIRETQYF; DNA: TGCGCCAGCAGCTTGGGACAGTCCAGGGGGATCCGAGAGACCCAGTACTTC
D: TRBD2; J: TRBJ2-5; V: TRBV11-3; size: few; CDR3: CASSLGGLAGTQETQYF; DNA: TGTGCCAGCAGCTTAGGAGGTCTAGCGGGGACGCAAGAGACCCAGTACTTC
D: TRBD1; J: TRBJ1-2; V: TRBV6-1; size: NA; CDR3: CASRGTRQGDYGYTF; DNA: TGTGCCAGCAGAGGGACCAGACAGGGCGACTATGGCTACACCTTC
D: TRBD2; J: TRBJ2-3; V: TRBV9; size: NA; CDR3: CASSVGSGRGTDTQYF; DNA: TGTGCCAGCAGCGTAGGGAGCGGGAGGGGGACAGATACGCAGTATTTT
D: TRBD2; J: TRBJ2-5; V: TRBV19; size: few; CDR3: CASSMGWGGRSETQYF; DNA: TGTGCCAGTAGTATGGGGTGGGGGGGGAGGTCGGAGACCCAGTACTTC
D: TRBD2; J: TRBJ2-3; V: TRBV5-1; size: NA; CDR3: CASSFGGLSTDTQYF; DNA: TGCGCCAGCAGCTTCGGGGGACTAAGCACAGATACGCAGTATTTT
D: TRBD2; J: TRBJ2-7; V: TRBV28; size: NA; CDR3: CASSGPGLAGQYF; DNA: TGTGCCAGCAGTGGTCCGGGACTAGCGGGACAATACTTC
D: NA; J: TRBJ1-3; V: TRBV6-5; size: NA; CDR3: CASSPTGTGNTIYF; DNA: TGTGCCAGCTCGCCTACGGGGACTGGAAACACCATATATTTT
D: TRBD1; J: TRBJ2-1; V: TRBV29-1; size: NA; CDR3: CSVVGQGVGNEQFF; DNA: TGCAGCGTTGTAGGGCAGGGGGTGGGAAATGAGCAGTTCTTC
D: TRBD1; J: TRBJ2-7; V: TRBV19; size: NA; CDR3: CASSPPGTGPYEQYF; DNA: TGTGCCAGTAGTCCCCCCGGGACAGGTCCCTACGAGCAGTACTTC
D: NA; J: TRBJ1-1; V: TRBV27; size: NA; CDR3: CASSLSRTVEAFF; DNA: TGTGCCAGCAGTTTATCGAGGACAGTCGAAGCTTTCTTT
D: NA; J: TRBJ2-3; V: TRBV30; size: NA; CDR3: CAWRGLTSTDTQYF; DNA: TGTGCCTGGAGGGGACTGACTAGCACAGATACGCAGTATTTT
D: TRBD2; J: TRBJ2-7; V: TRBV5-4; size: NA; CDR3: CASSLAGGTYEQYF; DNA: TGTGCCAGCAGCTTAGCGGGAGGGACCTACGAGCAGTACTTC
D: TRBD1; J: TRBJ2-3; V: TRBV5-6; size: NA; CDR3: CASSVGTGKTDTQYF; DNA: TGTGCCAGCAGCGTTGGGACAGGGAAAACAGATACGCAGTATTTT
D: NA; J: TRBJ1-2; V: TRBV6-1; size: NA; CDR3: CASSESAYALYGYTF; DNA: TGTGCCAGCAGTGAAAGCGCGTATGCCCTCTATGGCTACACCTTC
D: NA; J: TRBJ1-2; V: TRBV6-6; size: NA; CDR3: CASSSFTGNRGYTF; DNA: TGTGCCAGCAGTTCATTCACAGGGAATCGCGGCTACACCTTC
D: TRBD2; J: TRBJ2-3; V: TRBV10-3; size: NA; CDR3: CAIKTSGLTDTQYF; DNA: TGTGCCATCAAAACTAGCGGCCTCACAGATACGCAGTATTTT
D: TRBD1; J: TRBJ1-5; V: TRBV6-5; size: few; CDR3: CASSFSGTGGVEPQHF; DNA: TGTGCCAGCAGTTTCTCCGGGACAGGGGGCGTGGAGCCCCAGCATTTT
D: NA; J: TRBJ2-2; V: TRBV5-4; size: NA; CDR3: CASSSQGGNTGELFF; DNA: TGTGCCAGCAGCAGCCAGGGGGGGAACACCGGGGAGCTGTTTTTT
D: TRBD2; J: TRBJ2-3; V: TRBV7-2; size: NA; CDR3: CASTTREGRDTQYF; DNA: TGTGCCAGTACAACACGGGAGGGCCGGGATACGCAGTATTTT
D: TRBD1; J: TRBJ2-3; V: TRBV28; size: NA; CDR3: CASSLQQGAISDTQYF; DNA: TGTGCCAGCAGTTTGCAACAGGGGGCGATCTCAGATACGCAGTATTTT
D: NA; J: TRBJ2-7; V: TRBV2; size: NA; CDR3: CASSIEVRQSSYEQYF; DNA: TGTGCCAGCAGTATTGAGGTACGACAGTCCTCCTACGAGCAGTACTTC
D: TRBD1; J: TRBJ2-1; V: TRBV6-5; size: NA; CDR3: CASSRGGSNNEQFF; DNA: TGTGCCAGCTCGAGAGGGGGCAGCAACAATGAGCAGTTCTTC
D: NA; J: TRBJ2-7; V: TRBV6-5; size: NA; CDR3: CASSRAGGFSYEQYF; DNA: TGTGCCAGCAGTCGGGCAGGGGGGTTTTCCTACGAGCAGTACTTC
D: NA; J: TRBJ2-1; V: TRBV7-9; size: NA; CDR3: CASSNLNNEQFF; DNA: TGTGCCAGCAGCAATCTAAACAATGAGCAGTTCTTC
D: TRBD2; J: TRBJ2-5; V: TRBV5-4; size: NA; CDR3: CASSGLAGEGTQYF; DNA: TGTGCCAGCAGCGGACTAGCGGGAGAGGGGACCCAGTACTTC
D: NA; J: TRBJ2-6; V: TRBV28; size: NA; CDR3: CASSLGDNSGANVLTF; DNA: TGTGCCAGCAGTTTAGGGGACAACTCTGGGGCCAACGTCCTGACTTTC
D: NA; J: TRBJ1-2; V: TRBV6-5; size: NA; CDR3: CASTYGGDGYTF; DNA: TGTGCCAGCACCTACGGGGGGGATGGCTACACCTTC
D: TRBD2; J: TRBJ2-3; V: TRBV5-1; size: NA; CDR3: CASSLGAIAGPDTQYF; DNA: TGCGCCAGCAGCTTGGGGGCAATAGCGGGACCAGATACGCAGTATTTT
D: TRBD1; J: TRBJ2-3; V: TRBV30; size: NA; CDR3: CAWRIDRGFGTDTQYF; DNA: TGTGCCTGGAGAATCGACAGGGGGTTCGGGACAGATACGCAGTATTTT
D: NA; J: TRBJ2-1; V: TRBV15; size: NA; CDR3: CATSTTSSRGKFF; DNA: TGTGCCACCAGCACAACTTCGAGTAGAGGCAAGTTCTTC
D: NA; J: TRBJ1-2; V: TRBV27; size: NA; CDR3: CASSPRLIIGRDGYGYTF; DNA: TGTGCCAGCAGTCCCCGCCTCATCATTGGACGGGATGGGTACGGCTACACCTTC
D: TRBD1; J: TRBJ2-5; V: TRBV18; size: NA; CDR3: CASSPLTGKETQYF; DNA: TGTGCCAGCTCACCCTTGACAGGGAAAGAGACCCAGTACTTC
D: NA; J: TRBJ2-7; V: TRBV5-6; size: NA; CDR3: CASSPLDAYEQYF; DNA: TGTGCCAGCAGCCCCCTAGATGCCTACGAGCAGTACTTC
D: NA; J: TRBJ2-2; V: TRBV5-6; size: NA; CDR3: CASSSRLFTRGNTGELFF; DNA: TGTGCCAGCAGCTCCCGCCTCTTCACTAGAGGGAACACCGGGGAGCTGTTTTTT
D: TRBD1; J: TRBJ2-5; V: TRBV19; size: NA; CDR3: CASSIGVGTGQETQYF; DNA: TGTGCCAGTAGTATAGGGGTCGGGACAGGTCAGGAGACCCAGTACTTC
D: TRBD2; J: TRBJ2-3; V: TRBV28; size: NA; CDR3: CASSSPGTSGSYTQYF; DNA: TGTGCCAGCAGTTCACCCGGGACTAGCGGGAGTTATACGCAGTATTTT
D: TRBD2; J: TRBJ2-4; V: TRBV2; size: NA; CDR3: CASRPLAGVNIQYF; DNA: TGTGCCAGCAGGCCCCTAGCGGGAGTGAACATTCAGTACTTC
D: TRBD1; J: TRBJ1-1; V: TRBV4-1; size: NA; CDR3: CASSRRDSGGTEAFF; DNA: TGCGCCAGCAGCCGCCGGGACAGTGGGGGAACTGAAGCTTTCTTT
D: TRBD1; J: TRBJ1-1; V: TRBV7-2; size: NA; CDR3: CASSSLFTGARRLGAFF; DNA: TGTGCCAGCAGCTCACTGTTTACAGGGGCTCGGCGTCTGGGAGCTTTCTTT
D: TRBD1; J: TRBJ1-1; V: TRBV6-5; size: NA; CDR3: CASSPGTVLNTEAFF; DNA: TGTGCCAGCAGCCCCGGGACAGTTTTGAACACTGAAGCTTTCTTT
D: NA; J: TRBJ2-1; V: TRBV30; size: NA; CDR3: CAWSVNTVGHEQFF; DNA: TGTGCCTGGAGTGTAAATACCGTGGGCCATGAGCAGTTCTTC